Presented here are 32 T cell receptor beta chains from one specimen sequenced in a study of blood T cell repertoires in COVID-19 (dated by TCRdb to 2018 to 2020). The library was made by the immunoSEQ multiplex PCR assay. TCRdb stores this immuneACCESS table with in-frame sequences only. Part of the clones is absent; in the studies checked, under half of the shortfall reflects unresolved V genes, and no reason is known for the rest. Recorded for this sample are about 200,000 clones; 85% to 90% of them occurred a single time. In total, the top ten clones hold about 2.2% of the sample. Sequenced input: peripheral blood. These receptors all come from a woman between 50 and 59 years old with acute or convalescent COVID-19.

This clone is a singleton in its sample. The DNA for the CDR3 is TGTGCCAGCAGCGTAGGCTCTAATAGCAATCAGCCCCAGCATTTT. Its translation is CASSVGSNSNQPQHF. This chain connects TRBV9 to TRBJ1-5, with D unresolved. Per the germline V gene, CDR1 is SGDLS and CDR2 is YYNGEE. There are 15 residues in the CDR3. V gave up 0 bases and J gave up 0 bases, with 7 bases separating them.

V and J are TRBV4-3 and TRBJ2-3, with 8 bases fitting TRBD1. J was trimmed by 4 bases and V by 5 bases; bases with no gene match: 8. The CDR3 is 15 residues long. Germline CDR1 and CDR2: LGHNA and YSLEER. This chain's CDR3 is CASSSQGADPDTQYF. The CDR3, as DNA: TGCGCCAGCAGCTCGCAGGGGGCAGACCCAGATACGCAGTATTTT.

J is TRBJ2-7 and V is TRBV2; TRBD2 might be the D (7 bases). Germline V gene lookup returns CDR1 SNHLY and CDR2 FYNNEI. The ends were cut back, 6 bases at V and 5 bases at J, with 17 bases in the middle. CDR3 size: 14 residues. The CDR3 nucleotides are TGTGCCAGCAGCGTAGGGGGAGGGTCCCACGAGCAGTACTTC. It codes for CASSVGGGSHEQYF.

V gene TRBV29-1 combines with J gene TRBJ1-1; 11 bases agree with TRBD1. The CDR3 length is 15 residues. In germline, CDR1 is SQVTM, CDR2 ANQGSEA. With V trimmed by 5 bases and J by 4 bases, 9 bases remained unmatched. The CDR3 region is CSVLGTGGLGTEAFF. The CDR3 DNA sequence: TGCAGCGTTCTCGGGACAGGGGGTCTCGGCACTGAAGCTTTCTTT. The complete variable domain, with remaining parts taken from reference TRBV29-1 and TRBJ1-1, reads SAVISQKPSRDICQRGTSLTIQCQVDSQVTMMFWYRQQPGQSLTLIATANQGSEATYESGFVIDKFPISRPNLTFSTLTVSNMSPEDSSIYLCSVLGTGGLGTEAFFGQGTRLTVV.

The CDR3 spells CASSPNSGGLPSTDTQYF. For the CDR3, the DNA is TGTGCCAGCAGTCCTAATAGCGGGGGACTCCCTAGCACAGATACGCAGTATTTT. The V and J genes are TRBV7-2 and TRBJ2-3; TRBD2 aligns across 9 bases. Germline assignment: CDR1 SGHTA and CDR2 FQGNSA. The CDR3 length is 18 residues. Germline trimming cut 6 bases from V and 0 bases from J; bases unmatched to any gene: 13.

The table lists this clone with a count of one. This chain joins TRBV20-1 and TRBJ2-7; D uncertain. The CDR3 has 13 residues. The V end was cut by 3 bases, the J end by 2 bases, with 11 bases between. Germline loops: CDR1 DFQATT, CDR2 SNEGSKA (reference sequence). As DNA, the CDR3 is TGCAGTGCTAGTGATAGCCGGACCTACGAGCAGTACTTC. Encoded protein: CSASDSRTYEQYF.

This chain uses TRBV7-2 with TRBJ1-3, with no clear D. The V gene's germline CDR1 is SGHTA and CDR2 FQGNSA. This CDR3 spans 14 amino acids. Trimming stripped 3 bases from V and 3 bases from J, with 9 bases between. The CDR3 DNA reads as TGTGCCAGCAGCTTGGCAGTCGTTGGAAACACCATATATTTT. It specifies CASSLAVVGNTIYF.

V usage is TRBV29-1 and J usage is TRBJ1-2; 9 nucleotides align to TRBD1. The CDR3 has 13 residues. With V trimmed by 4 bases and J by 3 bases, 3 bases remained unmatched. Germline lookup yields CDR1 SQVTM and CDR2 ANQGSEA. The CDR3 DNA follows: TGCAGCGTTGCGGGACAGGGAGACTATGGCTACACCTTC. Amino acids: CSVAGQGDYGYTF.

The rearrangement uses TRBV5-5 and TRBJ1-2; D not resolved. V shed 2 bases and J shed 1 base, with 12 bases lying between them. Germline CDR1 is SGHKS and CDR2 is YYEKEE (reference sequence). CDR3 length equals 15 residues. CDR3 loop: CASSLKHLDNYGYTF. Written as DNA, the CDR3 is TGTGCCAGCAGCTTAAAACACCTCGATAACTATGGCTACACCTTC.

This chain joins TRBV30 and TRBJ2-3; TRBD2 aligns across 11 bases. CDR1 GTSNPN and CDR2 SVGIG come from the germline V gene (reference sequence). This CDR3 is 15 amino acids long. Trimming cost V 5 bases and J 3 bases; bases outside gene matches: 7. CDR3 sequence: CAWASSGGWTDTQYF. The DNA for the CDR3 is TGTGCCTGGGCTTCTAGCGGGGGGTGGACAGATACGCAGTATTTT.

The chain links TRBV10-2 to TRBJ2-7; tentative D call: TRBD1 (5 bases). Germline assignment: CDR1 WSHSY and CDR2 SAAADI. The CDR3 has 15 residues. Trimming cost V 4 bases and J 4 bases, with 17 bases left between them. Here the CDR3 reads CASSGLGAASYEQYF. The DNA for the CDR3 is TGCGCCAGCAGTGGGCTTGGGGCAGCGTCGTACGAGCAGTACTTC.

The chain is built from TRBV3-1 (or the pseudogene TRBV3-2) and TRBJ1-2; TRBD1 aligns across 10 bases. J was trimmed by 6 bases and V by 4 bases; bases with no gene match: 8. CDR3 length: 15 amino acids. CDR1 LGHDT and CDR2 YNNKEL come from the germline V gene (reference sequence). This CDR3 is CASSPQLGQGNGYTF. The CDR3 nucleotides are TGTGCCAGCAGCCCTCAGTTGGGACAGGGGAATGGCTACACCTTC.

This clone was detected a few times. The gene calls are TRBV6-2 or TRBV6-3 and TRBJ1-2; TRBD1 is a possible D gene (5 bases). V was cut by 1 base and J by 2 bases, with 11 bases left in between. The CDR3 loop spans 15 amino acids. Per the germline V gene, CDR1 is MNHEY and CDR2 is SVGEGT. The CDR3 bases are TGTGCCAGCAGTTACTTTATCCAGGGAAACTATGGCTACACCTTC. It codes for CASSYFIQGNYGYTF.

The V and J genes are TRBV10-3 and TRBJ2-1; 12 bases align to TRBD1. The germline CDR1 and CDR2 sequences are ENHRY and SYGVKD. Germline trimming cut 8 bases from V and 7 bases from J; bases unmatched to any gene: 6. The CDR3 covers 14 residues. The CDR3 loop reads CAIAGTGGRNEQFF. The CDR3 nucleotides read TGTGCCATCGCCGGGACAGGGGGCCGAAATGAGCAGTTCTTC.

The rearrangement links TRBV5-1 to TRBJ2-5; 9 bases map to TRBD2. Germline trimming cut 4 bases from V and 5 bases from J; bases unmatched to any gene: 15. CDR1 and CDR2 from the germline V gene are SGHRS and YFSETQ. CDR3 size: 17 residues. CDR3 DNA sequence: TGCGCCAGCAGCCTCTTAACTAGCGGGCCCGCGGGGGAGACCCAGTACTTC. It translates to CASSLLTSGPAGETQYF.

The J gene is TRBJ2-1, the V gene TRBV2; 7 bases align to TRBD1. Trimming cost V 7 bases and J 8 bases; bases outside gene matches: 8. The CDR3 sequence is 13 residues long. CDR1 and CDR2 (germline): SNHLY, FYNNEI. The CDR3 DNA follows: TGTGCCAGCACGACAGGGCCGTCATATGAGCAGTTCTTC. Protein: CASTTGPSYEQFF.

The chain employs TRBV19 and TRBJ2-3; D perhaps matches TRBD1 (5 bases). Trimming removed 1 base at V and 4 bases at J, with 12 bases between. The germline V gene encodes CDR1 LNHDA and CDR2 SQIVND (reference sequence). The CDR3 is 15 amino acids. CDR3 protein: CASSIGQGGADTQYF. The CDR3 DNA reads as TGTGCCAGTAGTATAGGCCAGGGCGGCGCAGATACGCAGTATTTT.

The J gene is TRBJ2-7, the V gene TRBV6-5, with 9 bases that match TRBD2. This CDR3 spans 16 amino acids. Germline CDR1 MNHEY, CDR2 SVGAGI. V shed 0 bases, J shed 2 bases, and the junction held 5 bases outside the gene matches. The CDR3 DNA follows: TGTGCCAGCAGTTACTCCCCTAGCGGGGCAACCTACGAGCAGTACTTC. It codes for CASSYSPSGATYEQYF.

The CDR3 DNA sequence: TGTGCCAGCTCACCCCTCGAGAGCACAGATACGCAGTATTTT. This sequence encodes CASSPLESTDTQYF. The chain couples TRBV18 to TRBJ2-3; D remains unclear. CDR3 length: 14 residues. Germline CDR1 and CDR2: KGHSH and LQKENI. Deletions cut 3 bases from V and 0 bases from J, with 7 bases between.

The rearrangement uses TRBV6-6 and TRBJ1-1, with D possibly TRBD1 on 6 matching bases. Looked up from germline, CDR1 is MNHNY and CDR2 is SVGAGI (reference sequence). V was trimmed by 4 bases and J by 6 bases, leaving 18 bases between them. The CDR3 is 15 amino acids. The CDR3 sequence is CASSFNREGRPEAFF. CDR3 bases: TGTGCCAGCAGTTTCAACAGGGAGGGGAGGCCTGAAGCTTTCTTT.

The chain employs TRBV15 and TRBJ1-1; TRBD1 might be the D (6 bases). The CDR3 runs 13 residues. The V end was cut by 4 bases, the J end by 10 bases, with 16 bases between. The germline CDR1 and CDR2 sequences are LNHNV and YYDKDF (reference sequence). The CDR3 sequence is CATSKDRFGGAFF. In DNA form, the CDR3 reads TGTGCCACCAGCAAAGACAGGTTCGGAGGAGCTTTCTTT.

This clone was seen a single time. The chain carries TRBV7-8 and TRBJ2-2; 13 bases are a match to TRBD2. This CDR3 comprises 15 residues. Germline CDR1 reads SGHVS; CDR2 reads FQNEAQ. V dropped 6 bases and J dropped 3; count of bases not matched to a gene: 1. The CDR3 coding sequence is TGTGCCAGCAGGGGACTAGCGGGGCACACCGGGGAGCTGTTTTTT. Amino acid sequence: CASRGLAGHTGELFF.

The chain couples TRBV6-5 to TRBJ2-1, with a tentative D call TRBD2 (5 bases). CDR3 length equals 15 residues. V dropped 6 bases and J dropped 5 bases, with 17 bases sitting between them. Germline V lookup: CDR1 MNHEY, CDR2 SVGAGI. Written as DNA, the CDR3 is TGTGCCAGCAGACCCGGGGTTTCTTTTAACAATGAGCAGTTCTTC. Its protein is CASRPGVSFNNEQFF.

This chain links TRBV11-2 with TRBJ2-3, with D perhaps matching TRBD2 (5 bases). Germline V lookup: CDR1 SGHAT, CDR2 FQNNGV. V was shortened by 1 base and J by 6 bases, with 8 bases between the two germline ends. The CDR3 has 13 residues. The CDR3, as DNA: TGTGCCAGCAGCTTAGGGGAGCGGGATACGCAGTATTTT. Its translation: CASSLGERDTQYF.

CDR3 sequence: CASSEVGRGEQYF. CDR3 coding DNA: TGTGCCAGCAGTGAAGTTGGTCGAGGCGAGCAGTACTTC. The rearrangement joins TRBV6-1 to TRBJ2-7; D is ambiguous. Trimming shortened V by 1 base and J by 6 bases, and 10 bases separated the two germline ends. In germline, CDR1 is MNHNS, CDR2 SASEGT. The CDR3 runs to 13 residues.

J is TRBJ2-5 and V is TRBV30, with 7 bases identical to TRBD2. The J segment lost 4 bases and the V segment lost 2 bases, leaving 7 bases of the junction unmatched. CDR1 and CDR2 (germline): GTSNPN, SVGIG (reference sequence). The CDR3 covers 14 residues. The CDR3 DNA follows: TGTGCCTGGAGTACCGGCGGGGGTGGAGAGACCCAGTACTTC. The encoded protein is CAWSTGGGGETQYF.

The chain combines TRBV7-9 with TRBJ2-1; 7 nucleotides line up with TRBD1. The CDR3 runs 12 residues. The V gene end was trimmed by 3 bases and the J gene end by 10 bases; junction bases not matched to a gene: 3. Germline V lookup: CDR1 SEHNR, CDR2 FQNEAQ (reference sequence). The CDR3 here is CASSFTGAEQFF. CDR3 in DNA: TGTGCCAGCAGCTTCACAGGGGCGGAGCAGTTCTTC. Drawing the rest from reference TRBV7-9 and TRBJ2-1, the complete variable domain is DTGVSQNPRHKITKRGQNVTFRCDPISEHNRLYWYRQTLGQGPEFLTYFQNEAQLEKSRLLSDRFSAERPKGSFSTLEIQRTEQGDSAMYLCASSFTGAEQFFGPGTRLTVL.

The chain carries TRBV18 and TRBJ1-3; D is possibly TRBD1 (5 bases). The CDR3 is made up of 17 amino acids. Germline V gene data show CDR1 as KGHSH and CDR2 as LQKENI. The V and J ends lost 1 base and 0 bases respectively, with 13 bases between them. The CDR3 loop reads CASSPLPHTGSGNTIYF. The CDR3 nucleotides are TGTGCCAGCTCACCACTTCCACATACAGGCTCTGGAAACACCATATATTTT.

CDR3 loop: CASSYGLAGSQETQYF. The CDR3 DNA reads TGTGCCAGCAGTTACGGCCTAGCGGGGAGCCAAGAGACCCAGTACTTC. The gene calls are TRBV6-5 and TRBJ2-5, with TRBD2 matching over 9 bases. The V segment lost 2 bases and the J segment 1 base; nucleotides outside the gene matches: 5. Germline V gene sequence: CDR1 MNHEY, CDR2 SVGAGI. The CDR3 length is 16 residues.

This chain uses TRBV18 with TRBJ2-1; maybe TRBD2 (5 bases). Germline V gene data show CDR1 as KGHSH and CDR2 as LQKENI. V was trimmed by 0 bases and J by 0 bases, leaving 9 bases between them. The CDR3 totals 16 residues. The DNA of the CDR3 is TGTGCCAGCTCACCACCGAAGCGGAGCTCCTACAATGAGCAGTTCTTC. Translation: CASSPPKRSSYNEQFF.

This chain joins TRBV19 and TRBJ1-6, with D unclear. From germline, CDR1 is LNHDA and CDR2 SQIVND (reference sequence). This CDR3 spans 13 amino acids. The V end was cut by 7 bases, the J end by 9 bases, with 13 bases between. This chain's CDR3 is CASNQLGGSPLHF. DNA for the CDR3: TGTGCCAGTAACCAGCTCGGAGGTTCACCCCTCCACTTT.

This clone has only one observation. J is TRBJ2-1 and V is TRBV24-1; D unresolved. The CDR3 covers 14 residues. Germline CDR1 is KGHDR and CDR2 is SFDVKD. With 3 bases removed from V and 6 bases from J, the gap between germline ends came to 11 bases. The CDR3: CATSDASRVNEQFF. The CDR3 DNA is TGTGCCACCAGTGATGCCAGCCGGGTCAATGAGCAGTTCTTC.